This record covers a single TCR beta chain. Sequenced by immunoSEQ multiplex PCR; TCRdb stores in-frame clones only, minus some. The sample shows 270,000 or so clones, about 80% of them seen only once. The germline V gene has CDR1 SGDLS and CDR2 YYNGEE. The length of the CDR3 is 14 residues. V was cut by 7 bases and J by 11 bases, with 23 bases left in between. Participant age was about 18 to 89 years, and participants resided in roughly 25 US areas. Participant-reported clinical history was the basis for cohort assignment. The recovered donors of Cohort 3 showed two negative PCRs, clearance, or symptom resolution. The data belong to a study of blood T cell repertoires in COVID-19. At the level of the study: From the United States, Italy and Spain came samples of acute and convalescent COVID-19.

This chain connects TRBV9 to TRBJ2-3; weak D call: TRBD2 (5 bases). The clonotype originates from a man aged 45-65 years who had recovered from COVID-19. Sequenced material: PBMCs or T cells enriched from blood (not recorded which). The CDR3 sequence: CASALWESGGWQYF. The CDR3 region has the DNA TGTGCCAGCGCCCTCTGGGAAAGCGGTGGGTGGCAGTATTTT. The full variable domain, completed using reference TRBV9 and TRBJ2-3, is DSGVTQTPKHLITATGQRVTLRCSPRSGDLSVYWYQQSLDQGLQFLIQYYNGEERAKGNILERFSAQQFPDLHSELNLSSLELGDSALYFCASALWESGGWQYFGPGTRLTVL.